This entry features one T cell receptor (beta chain) sequence. Its antigen is not identified. The data were obtained in a study of Ad26.COV2.S vaccination and SARS-CoV-2 variants. Study-wide context: The study gave Ad26.COV2.S intramuscularly, once or twice 56 days apart. General observations from the study: Reported post-vaccination CD8+ and CD4+ T cell responses to spike showed substantial breadth. Participants given vaccine showed non-spike TCR breadth similar to that of placebo recipients.

Sample treatment: approximately 18 received Ad26.COV2.S at low or high dose, single or two shots; 5 received placebo; per-sample allocation not given. Collection of samples fell on day 63 after the first vaccine or placebo injection. Boston hosted the donor, who was an adult aged 18-55 years. The V gene lost 2 bases and the J gene lost 0 bases, with 10 bases spanning the gap. The CDR3 covers 16 residues. Germline lookup yields CDR1 LNHDA and CDR2 SQIVND (reference sequence). Clones were read by immunoSEQ multiplex PCR, and TCRdb kept only the in-frame ones, dropping some. The data show 200,000 to 250,000 clones, roughly 88% seen once.

V and J are TRBV19 and TRBJ1-4; D not resolved. This material consisted of peripheral blood, taken in a trial of Ad26.COV2.S vaccine versus placebo. The clonotype was recovered from a person between 18 and 59 years old who received the Ad26.COV2.S COVID-19 vaccine or a placebo. The CDR3 DNA follows: TGTGCCAGTAGTATACGGAACCGTGCAACTAATGAAAAACTGTTTTTT. It encodes CASSIRNRATNEKLFF.